Each of the 14 T cell receptor beta chains below was sequenced from the same sample in a study of blood T cell repertoires in COVID-19 (TCRdb year 2020). Library preparation employed the immunoSEQ multiplex PCR assay. TCRdb holds this immuneACCESS table with in-frame rearrangements only. Some clones are missing; in checked studies, unresolved V genes explain under half, and the rest has no known cause. Within this sample are about 54,000 clones, with around nine tenths of them counted one time only. The ten top clones hold around 8.3% of the sample. Material: peripheral blood. These receptor sequences come from a woman between 40 and 55 years old with active COVID-19.

The chain links TRBV11-3 to TRBJ2-3; 7 bases fit TRBD1. The CDR3 spans 15 residues. Germline V CDR1 and CDR2: SGHNT, YENEEA. J lost 0 bases, V lost 5 bases, and 5 bases had no gene match. The CDR3 coding sequence is TGTGCCAGCAGCCGCCGGACAGGTAGCACAGATACGCAGTATTTT. Its translation: CASSRRTGSTDTQYF.

The V call is TRBV7-6, the J call TRBJ2-7, with D tentatively TRBD1 (6 bases). Looked up from germline, CDR1 is SGHVS and CDR2 is FNYEAQ. V dropped 1 base and J dropped 0 bases, with 10 bases sitting between them. The CDR3 totals 15 residues. Written as DNA, the CDR3 is TGTGCCAGCAGCTTAGTACCGGACAGCTCCTACGAGCAGTACTTC. Translating it yields CASSLVPDSSYEQYF.

This clone has only a few counts. The J gene is TRBJ1-2, the V gene TRBV7-9; perhaps TRBD1 as D (6 bases). Germline assignment: CDR1 SEHNR and CDR2 FQNEAQ (reference sequence). The V end was cut by 6 bases, the J end by 4 bases, with 21 bases between. There are 16 residues in the CDR3. The CDR3 spells CASRGALEQGSYGYTF. CDR3 sequence (DNA): TGTGCCAGCAGGGGTGCGTTGGAACAGGGAAGCTATGGCTACACCTTC.

The chain links TRBV10-1 to TRBJ2-1, with D maybe TRBD1 (5 bases). The CDR3 length is 15 residues. Deletions cut 2 bases from V and 0 bases from J, with 8 bases between. Germline V gives CDR1 WNHNN, CDR2 SYGVQD (reference sequence). CDR3 DNA sequence: TGCGCCAGCAGTGAGGACAGCAACTCCTACAATGAGCAGTTCTTC. Translation gives CASSEDSNSYNEQFF.

This clone was counted only a few times. The chain is built from TRBV6-2 or TRBV6-3 and TRBJ1-1, with TRBD1 identical over 8 bases. Looked up from germline, CDR1 is MNHEY and CDR2 is SVGEGT. The J segment lost 8 bases and the V segment lost 4 bases, leaving 12 bases of the junction unmatched. There are 15 residues in the CDR3. The CDR3: CASSSEGQGRVEAFF. CDR3 in DNA: TGTGCCAGCAGTTCCGAAGGACAGGGAAGGGTGGAAGCTTTCTTT.

The V call is TRBV27, the J call TRBJ2-1; 10 bases fit TRBD1. This CDR3 comprises 15 residues. Per germline, CDR1 MNHEY and CDR2 SMNVEV (reference sequence). Germline trimming cut 5 bases from V and 8 bases from J; bases unmatched to any gene: 9. CDR3 sequence (DNA): TGTGCCAGCAGTCGACCGACAGGGGGCAGGGATGAGCAGTTCTTC. The encoded protein is CASSRPTGGRDEQFF.

The CDR3 spells CARSFDRGHNYGYTF. DNA of the CDR3: TGTGCCAGAAGCTTCGACAGGGGGCATAACTATGGCTACACCTTC. The chain has TRBV5-3 and TRBJ1-2; 10 bases map to TRBD1. TRBV5-3 is an ORF for which the function is uncertain. The ends lost 2 bases at V and 1 base at J; junction bases unmatched: 2. The CDR3 has 15 residues.

The genes are TRBV18 and TRBJ2-7; D perhaps matches TRBD1 (6 bases). Germline CDR1 reads KGHSH; CDR2 reads LQKENI. Trimming took off 3 bases at V and 1 base at J, with 22 bases between the two ends. This CDR3 region has 18 residues. As DNA, the CDR3 is TGTGCCAGCTCACCTAGACCGGGGACAATGAGAAGTTCCTACGAGCAGTACTTC. Translating it yields CASSPRPGTMRSSYEQYF.

This clone was counted a few times. This chain connects TRBV20-1 to TRBJ2-1; TRBD2 aligns across 9 bases. CDR1 and CDR2 from the germline V gene are DFQATT and SNEGSKA (reference sequence). The J segment lost 9 bases and the V segment lost 3 bases, leaving 15 bases of the junction unmatched. The CDR3 length is 16 residues. CDR3 loop: CSASWGWASGVTEQFF. The CDR3 region has the DNA TGCAGTGCTAGTTGGGGATGGGCTAGCGGGGTCACTGAGCAGTTCTTC.

The gene calls are TRBV3-1 (or the pseudogene TRBV3-2) and TRBJ2-2; 9 bases are shared with TRBD2. The CDR3 consists of 15 residues. The ends lost 6 bases at V and 6 bases at J; junction bases unmatched: 8. CDR1 is LGHDT, CDR2 YNNKEL, per germline (reference sequence). The CDR3 spells CASSSGGSRAGELFF. The CDR3 bases are TGTGCCAGCAGTAGCGGGGGTTCTAGGGCCGGGGAGCTGTTTTTT.

The rearrangement uses TRBV28 and TRBJ1-5; no reliable D call. The V end was cut by 6 bases, the J end by 7 bases, with 10 bases between. The CDR3 is 12 amino acids. CDR1 and CDR2 from the germline V gene are MDHEN and SYDVKM. The CDR3 here is CASRSSVQPQHF. The CDR3 DNA reads TGTGCCAGCAGGTCGTCAGTCCAGCCCCAGCATTTT.

This clone was seen a single time. This chain links TRBV10-3 with TRBJ2-7; TRBD2 agrees at 11 bases. V shed 2 bases and J 5 bases; nucleotides not matched to a gene: 8. The germline CDR1 and CDR2 sequences are ENHRY and SYGVKD. This CDR3 spans 16 amino acids. Here the CDR3 reads CAISERLAGGADEQYF. The CDR3 DNA is TGTGCCATCAGTGAGCGGCTAGCGGGGGGCGCGGACGAGCAGTACTTC.

This clone was seen a handful of times. V gene TRBV11-3 combines with J gene TRBJ2-2; possible D gene TRBD2, 5 bases. This CDR3 has 15 residues. V lost 3 bases, J lost 3 bases, and 11 bases lay in between. Per germline, CDR1 SGHNT and CDR2 YENEEA. The CDR3 loop reads CASSLARGYTGELFF. The CDR3 bases are TGTGCCAGCAGCTTGGCCCGGGGATACACCGGGGAGCTGTTTTTT.

The chain has TRBV3-1 (or the pseudogene TRBV3-2) and TRBJ2-5; 9 bases line up with TRBD2. Near its end, the DNA agrees better with TRBJ2-7, so the J call may be wrong. This CDR3 has 16 residues. Germline V lookup: CDR1 LGHDT, CDR2 YNNKEL (reference sequence). As DNA, the CDR3 is TGTGCCAGCAGCCAAGATTCCGGGACTAGCATAGACGAGCAGTACTTC. Translated: CASSQDSGTSIDEQYF.